The clone carrying this TCR beta chain was counted only a few times. The antigen remains unidentified. The data were obtained in a study of T cells in tumors after PD-1 blockade. Study-wide results and limits: After therapy, most expanded exhausted CD8+ clones were absent pre-treatment, suggesting clonal replacement.

The CDR3 consists of 17 residues. Germline trimming cut 7 bases from V and 6 bases from J; bases unmatched to any gene: 15. CDR1 is LNHDA and CDR2 is SQIVND in the germline V gene (reference sequence). Repertoires were generated with immunoSEQ multiplex PCR, while TCRdb's copy carries only in-frame clones and drops some. This table has about 12,000 clones, approximately 63% appearing once. Before and after PD-1 blockade, biopsies were collected from the same primary tumor site. The clonotype was recovered from a human donor with basal cell carcinoma. Material: tumor tissue, obtained before anti-PD-1 treatment. V and J are TRBV19 and TRBJ2-1; TRBD1 agrees at 10 bases. The CDR3 reads CASKGGQGGIKGNEQFF. The CDR3 DNA sequence: TGTGCCAGTAAGGGAGGACAGGGGGGCATTAAGGGCAATGAGCAGTTCTTC.